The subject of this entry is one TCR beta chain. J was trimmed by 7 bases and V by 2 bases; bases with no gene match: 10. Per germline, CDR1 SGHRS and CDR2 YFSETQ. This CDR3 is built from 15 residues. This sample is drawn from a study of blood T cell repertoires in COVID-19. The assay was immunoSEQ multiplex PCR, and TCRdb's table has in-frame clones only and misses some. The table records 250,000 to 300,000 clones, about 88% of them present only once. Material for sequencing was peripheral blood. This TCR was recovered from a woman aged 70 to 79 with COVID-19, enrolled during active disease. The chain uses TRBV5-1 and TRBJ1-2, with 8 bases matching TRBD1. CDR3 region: CASSLSGQGASGYTF. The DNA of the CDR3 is TGCGCCAGCAGCTTATCGGGGCAGGGGGCGAGTGGCTACACCTTC.